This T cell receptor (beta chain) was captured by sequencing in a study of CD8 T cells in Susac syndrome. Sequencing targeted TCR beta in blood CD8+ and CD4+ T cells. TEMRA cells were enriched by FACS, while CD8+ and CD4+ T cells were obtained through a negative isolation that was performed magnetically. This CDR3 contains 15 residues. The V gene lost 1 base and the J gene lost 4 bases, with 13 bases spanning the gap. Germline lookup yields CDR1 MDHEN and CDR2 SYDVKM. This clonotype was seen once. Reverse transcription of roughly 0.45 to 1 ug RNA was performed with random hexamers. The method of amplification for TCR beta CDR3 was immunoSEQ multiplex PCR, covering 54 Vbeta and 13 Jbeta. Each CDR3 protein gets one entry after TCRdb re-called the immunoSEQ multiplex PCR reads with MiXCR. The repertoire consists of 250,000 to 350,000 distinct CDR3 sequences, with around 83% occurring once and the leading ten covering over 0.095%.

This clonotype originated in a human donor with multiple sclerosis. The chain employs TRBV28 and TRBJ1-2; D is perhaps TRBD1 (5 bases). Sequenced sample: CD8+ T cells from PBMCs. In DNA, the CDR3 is TGTGCCAGCAGTTTATACCCCAGGGATGGCTATGGCTACACCTTC. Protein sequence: CASSLYPRDGYGYTF.